Here is one TCR beta chain with its context. Its specificity is not known. The data derive from a study of T cell repertoires and HLA-DP antigens. Germline V gene sequence: CDR1 ENHRY, CDR2 SYGVKD. J was trimmed by 2 bases and V by 11 bases; bases with no gene match: 6. This CDR3 has 14 amino acids. The table came from immunoSEQ multiplex PCR; TCRdb's copy has only in-frame clones and leaves some out. The sample contains about 110,000 clones, 80% to 95% of which appear only once. Sequenced input: CD4+ T cells from PBMCs. This rearrangement joins TRBV10-3 to TRBJ2-1; 10 bases match TRBD1. This TCR was sampled from a woman under 30 in good health and CMV-seronegative. Here the CDR3 DNA reads TGTGCCGCTCGAGGACAGGGGGCCTACAATGAGCAGTTCTTC. Amino acid sequence: CAARGQGAYNEQFF.